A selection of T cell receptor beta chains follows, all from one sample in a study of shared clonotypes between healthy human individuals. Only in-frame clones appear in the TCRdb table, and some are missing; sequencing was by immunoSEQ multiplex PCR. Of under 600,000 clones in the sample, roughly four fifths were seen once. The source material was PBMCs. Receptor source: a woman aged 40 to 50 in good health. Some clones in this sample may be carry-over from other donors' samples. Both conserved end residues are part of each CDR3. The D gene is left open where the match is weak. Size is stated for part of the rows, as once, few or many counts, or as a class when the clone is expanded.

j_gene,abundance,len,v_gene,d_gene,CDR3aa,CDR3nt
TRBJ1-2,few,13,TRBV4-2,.,CASNRDKNYGYTF,TGTGCCAGCAACCGAGACAAGAACTATGGCTACACCTTC
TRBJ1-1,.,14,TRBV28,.,CASSPPGLNTEAFF,TGTGCCAGCAGCCCCCCGGGGCTGAACACTGAAGCTTTCTTT
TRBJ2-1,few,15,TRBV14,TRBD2,CASTLASSSYNEQFF,TGTGCCAGCACACTAGCGTCGAGCTCCTACAATGAGCAGTTCTTC
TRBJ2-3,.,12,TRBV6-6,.,CASSYTEDTQYF,TGTGCCAGCAGTTATACGGAGGATACGCAGTATTTT
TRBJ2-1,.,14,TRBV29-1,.,CSGLTSPAYNEQFF,TGCAGCGGCCTCACTAGCCCCGCATACAATGAGCAGTTCTTC
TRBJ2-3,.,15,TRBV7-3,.,CASSLTGGSGYTQYF,TGTGCCAGCAGCTTAACGGGTGGGAGCGGATATACGCAGTATTTT
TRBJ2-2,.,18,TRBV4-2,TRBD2,CASSQVTIAGGNTGELFF,TGTGCCAGCAGCCAAGTGACAATAGCGGGGGGAAACACCGGGGAGCTGTTTTTT
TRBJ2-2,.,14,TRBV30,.,CAWTASLHTGELFF,TGTGCCTGGACTGCCTCCCTACACACCGGGGAGCTGTTTTTT
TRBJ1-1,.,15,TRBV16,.,CASSQSGQRNTEAFF,TGTGCCAGCAGCCAATCCGGGCAGAGGAACACTGAAGCTTTCTTT
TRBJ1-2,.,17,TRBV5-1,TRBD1,CASSPGQGPLARYGYTF,TGCGCCAGCAGCCCGGGACAGGGGCCCCTGGCTAGGTATGGCTACACCTTC
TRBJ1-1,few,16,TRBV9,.,CASSVGLGPQNTEAFF,TGTGCCAGCAGCGTAGGTCTCGGACCCCAGAACACTGAAGCTTTCTTT
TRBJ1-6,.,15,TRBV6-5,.,CASSYSTGDNSPLHF,TGTGCCAGCAGTTACTCGACTGGGGATAATTCACCCCTCCACTTT
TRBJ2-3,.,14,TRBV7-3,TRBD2,CASRAGGATDTQYF,TGTGCCAGCCGGGCGGGGGGCGCGACAGATACGCAGTATTTT
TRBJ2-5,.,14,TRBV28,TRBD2,CASRLAGEGKTQYF,TGTGCCAGCCGATTAGCGGGAGAGGGAAAGACCCAGTACTTC
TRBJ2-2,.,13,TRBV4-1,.,CASSWDPTGELFF,TGCGCCAGCAGCTGGGACCCAACCGGGGAGCTGTTTTTT
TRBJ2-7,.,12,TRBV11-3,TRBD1,CASSQGQGEQYF,TGTGCCAGCAGCCAGGGACAGGGGGAGCAGTACTTC
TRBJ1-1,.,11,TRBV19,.,CASSRGPEAFF,TGTGCCAGTAGTAGAGGGCCCGAAGCTTTCTTT